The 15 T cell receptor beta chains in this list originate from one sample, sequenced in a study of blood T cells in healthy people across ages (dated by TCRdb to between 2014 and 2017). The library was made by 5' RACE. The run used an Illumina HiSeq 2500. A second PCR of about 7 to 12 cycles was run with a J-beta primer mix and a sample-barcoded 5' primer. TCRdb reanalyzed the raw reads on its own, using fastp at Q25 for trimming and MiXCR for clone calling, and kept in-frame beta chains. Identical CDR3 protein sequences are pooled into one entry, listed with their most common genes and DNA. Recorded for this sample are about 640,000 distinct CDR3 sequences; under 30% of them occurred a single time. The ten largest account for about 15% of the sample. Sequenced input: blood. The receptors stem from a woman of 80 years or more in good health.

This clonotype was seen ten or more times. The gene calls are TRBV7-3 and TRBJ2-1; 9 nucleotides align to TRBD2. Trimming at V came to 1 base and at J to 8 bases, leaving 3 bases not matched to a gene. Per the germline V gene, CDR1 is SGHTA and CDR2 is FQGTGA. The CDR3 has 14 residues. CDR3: CASSLSGGVHEQFF. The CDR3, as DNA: TGTGCCAGCAGCTTAAGCGGGGGGGTCCATGAGCAGTTCTTC.

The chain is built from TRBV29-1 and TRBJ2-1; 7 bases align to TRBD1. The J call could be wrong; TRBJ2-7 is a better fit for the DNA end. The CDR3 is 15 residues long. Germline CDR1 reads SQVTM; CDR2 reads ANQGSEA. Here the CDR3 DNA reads TGCAGCGCCCTAGGGGCAGGGGGACCTTACAATGAGCAGTACTTC. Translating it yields CSALGAGGPYNEQYF.

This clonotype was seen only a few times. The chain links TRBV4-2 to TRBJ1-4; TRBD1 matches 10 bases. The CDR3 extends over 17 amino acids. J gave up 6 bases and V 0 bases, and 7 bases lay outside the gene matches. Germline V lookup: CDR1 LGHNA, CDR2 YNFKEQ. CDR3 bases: TGTGCCAGCAGCCAAGACCTGACAGGGGGCGAATATGAAAAACTGTTTTTT. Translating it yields CASSQDLTGGEYEKLFF.

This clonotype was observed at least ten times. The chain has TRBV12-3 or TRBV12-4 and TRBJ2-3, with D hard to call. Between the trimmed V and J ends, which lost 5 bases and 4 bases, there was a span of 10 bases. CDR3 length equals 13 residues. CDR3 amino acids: CASSPLPADTQYF. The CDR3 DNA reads TGTGCCAGCAGTCCCCTTCCCGCAGATACGCAGTATTTT.

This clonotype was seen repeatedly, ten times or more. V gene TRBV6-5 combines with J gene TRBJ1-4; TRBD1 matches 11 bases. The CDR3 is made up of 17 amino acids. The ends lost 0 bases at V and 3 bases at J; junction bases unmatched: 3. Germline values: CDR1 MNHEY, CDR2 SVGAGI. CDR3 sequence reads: CASSYSGDRGANEKLFF. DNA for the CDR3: TGTGCCAGCAGTTACTCGGGGGACAGGGGGGCTAATGAAAAACTGTTTTTT.

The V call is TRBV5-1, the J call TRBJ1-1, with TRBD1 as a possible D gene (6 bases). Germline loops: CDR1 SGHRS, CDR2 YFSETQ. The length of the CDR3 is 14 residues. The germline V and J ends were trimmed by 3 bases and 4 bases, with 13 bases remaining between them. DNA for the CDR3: TGCGCCAGCAGCTCAGCGAGGGGGATCACTGAAGCTTTCTTT. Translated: CASSSARGITEAFF.

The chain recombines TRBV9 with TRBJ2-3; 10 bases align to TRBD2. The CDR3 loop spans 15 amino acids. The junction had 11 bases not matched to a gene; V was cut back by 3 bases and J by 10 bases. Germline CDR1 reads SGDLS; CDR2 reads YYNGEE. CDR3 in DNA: TGTGCCAGCAGCGGATCAGCGGGGGGGAAGGGCGCGCAGTATTTT. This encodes CASSGSAGGKGAQYF. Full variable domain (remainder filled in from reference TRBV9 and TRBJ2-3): DSGVTQTPKHLITATGQRVTLRCSPRSGDLSVYWYQQSLDQGLQFLIQYYNGEERAKGNILERFSAQQFPDLHSELNLSSLELGDSALYFCASSGSAGGKGAQYFGPGTRLTVL.

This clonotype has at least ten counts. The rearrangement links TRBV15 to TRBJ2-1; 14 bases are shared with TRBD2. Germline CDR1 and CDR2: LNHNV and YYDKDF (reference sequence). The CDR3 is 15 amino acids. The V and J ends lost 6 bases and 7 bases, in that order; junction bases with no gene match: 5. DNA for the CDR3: TGTGCCACCAGACCCGGGACTAGCGGGGGTAATGAGCAGTTCTTC. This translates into CATRPGTSGGNEQFF.

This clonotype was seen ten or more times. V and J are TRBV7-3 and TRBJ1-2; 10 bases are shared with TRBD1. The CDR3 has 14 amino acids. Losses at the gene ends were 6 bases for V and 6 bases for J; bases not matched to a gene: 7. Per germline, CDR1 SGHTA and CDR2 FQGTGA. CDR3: CASSPGGTGDGYTF. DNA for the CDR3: TGTGCCAGCAGTCCCGGGGGGACAGGGGATGGCTACACCTTC.

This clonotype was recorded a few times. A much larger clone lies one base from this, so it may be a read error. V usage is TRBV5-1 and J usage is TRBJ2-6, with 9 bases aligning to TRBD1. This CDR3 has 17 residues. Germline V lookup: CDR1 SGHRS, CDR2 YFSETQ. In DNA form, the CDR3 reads TGCGCCAGCAGCACGGGACAGGGTCCTTCTGGGGCCAACGTCCGGACTTTC. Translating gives CASSTGQGPSGANVRTF.

CDR3 region: CSAPRGSSNEQYF. The CDR3 coding sequence is TGCAGTGCCCCGCGGGGATCCTCTAATGAGCAGTACTTC. This sequence joins TRBV20-1 and TRBJ2-5; a weak D match, TRBD2 (6 bases). Germline V lookup: CDR1 DFQATT, CDR2 SNEGSKA (reference sequence). Between the trimmed V and J ends, which lost 6 bases and 11 bases, there was a span of 22 bases. The CDR3 length is 13 residues.

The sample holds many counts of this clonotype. The CDR3, as DNA: TGCAGTGCTGACAGGACAGGGGGGAATCAGCCCCAGCATTTT. This translates into CSADRTGGNQPQHF. V and J are TRBV20-1 and TRBJ1-5; 10 bases match TRBD1. The CDR3 is made up of 14 amino acids. From germline, CDR1 is DFQATT and CDR2 SNEGSKA (reference sequence). The junction had 5 bases not matched to a gene; V was cut back by 5 bases and J by 4 bases.

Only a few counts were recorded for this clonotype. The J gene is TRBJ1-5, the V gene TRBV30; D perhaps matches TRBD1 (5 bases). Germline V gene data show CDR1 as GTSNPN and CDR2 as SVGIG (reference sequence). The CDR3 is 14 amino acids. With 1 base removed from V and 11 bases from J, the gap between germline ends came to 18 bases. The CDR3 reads CAWSALGVETAQHF. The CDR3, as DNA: TGTGCCTGGAGTGCTTTGGGGGTTGAAACAGCCCAGCATTTT. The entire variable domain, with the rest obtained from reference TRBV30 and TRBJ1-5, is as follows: SQTIHQWPATLVQPVGSPLSLECTVEGTSNPNLYWYRQAAGRGLQLLFYSVGIGQISSEVPQNLSASRPQDRQFILSSKKLLLSDSGFYLCAWSALGVETAQHFGDGTRLSIL.

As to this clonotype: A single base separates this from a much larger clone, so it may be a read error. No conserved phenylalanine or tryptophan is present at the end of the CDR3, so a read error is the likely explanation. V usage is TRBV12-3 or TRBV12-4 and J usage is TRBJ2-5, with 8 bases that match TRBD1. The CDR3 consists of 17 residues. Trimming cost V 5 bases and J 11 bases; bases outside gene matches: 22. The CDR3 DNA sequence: TGTGCCAGCAGTCTAAACCCCGGACAGGGAACCTACAATGAGCAGTACTGC. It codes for CASSLNPGQGTYNEQYC.

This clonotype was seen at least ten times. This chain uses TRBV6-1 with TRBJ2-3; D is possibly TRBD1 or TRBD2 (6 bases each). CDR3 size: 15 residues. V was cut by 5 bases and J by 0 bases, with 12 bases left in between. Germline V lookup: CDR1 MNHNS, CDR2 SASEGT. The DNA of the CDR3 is TGTGCCAGCAGTACCACAGGGACTAGCACAGATACGCAGTATTTT. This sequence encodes CASSTTGTSTDTQYF.